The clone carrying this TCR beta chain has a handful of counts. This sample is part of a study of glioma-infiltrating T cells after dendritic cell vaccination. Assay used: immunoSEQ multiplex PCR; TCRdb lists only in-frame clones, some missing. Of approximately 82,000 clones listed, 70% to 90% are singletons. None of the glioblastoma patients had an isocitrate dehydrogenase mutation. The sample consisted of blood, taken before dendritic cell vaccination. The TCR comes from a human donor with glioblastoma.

The CDR3 sequence is CASSQSSGGDYNEQFF. The CDR3 DNA sequence: TGTGCCAGCAGCCAATCTAGCGGGGGGGATTACAATGAGCAGTTCTTC. The chain couples TRBV5-4 to TRBJ2-1, with TRBD2 identical over 12 bases. The CDR3 consists of 16 residues. After removal of 4 bases from V and 4 bases from J, the junction contained 6 bases not matched to a gene. Germline CDR1 SGHNT, CDR2 YYREEE (reference sequence).